The 6 T cell receptor beta chains below come from one sample, sequenced in a study of blood T cell repertoires in COVID-19. Repertoires were generated with immunoSEQ multiplex PCR, while TCRdb's copy carries only in-frame clones and drops some. Counted here are roughly 260,000 clones, about nine tenths occurring once; the ten biggest clones make up 2.2%. What was sequenced was peripheral blood. The source is a woman aged 45-65 years who had recovered from COVID-19.

This rearrangement joins TRBV5-1 to TRBJ2-2, with 14 bases that match TRBD2. The CDR3 has 19 amino acids. Germline CDR1 SGHRS, CDR2 YFSETQ. V shed 3 bases and J 8 bases; nucleotides not matched to a gene: 15. The CDR3: CASSSSGLAGGPARGELFF. CDR3 bases: TGCGCCAGCAGCTCCTCCGGACTAGCGGGAGGCCCAGCCCGGGGGGAGCTGTTTTTT.

This clone was recorded only once. J is TRBJ1-1 and V is TRBV4-1; maybe TRBD1 (5 bases). CDR1 and CDR2 from the germline V gene are MGHRA and YSYEKL. The CDR3 runs 16 residues. Between the trimmed V and J ends, which lost 0 bases and 3 bases, there was a span of 14 bases. The CDR3 reads CASSQERRGQHTEAFF. In DNA form, the CDR3 reads TGCGCCAGCAGCCAAGAACGGAGGGGTCAGCACACTGAAGCTTTCTTT.

This chain connects TRBV27 to TRBJ2-1, with D perhaps matching TRBD1 (6 bases). The germline CDR1 and CDR2 sequences are MNHEY and SMNVEV (reference sequence). The CDR3 length is 17 residues. Trimming left V 4 bases short and J 0 bases short, with 16 bases between. The CDR3 protein is CASSSPRTASSYNEQFF. DNA for the CDR3: TGTGCCAGCAGTTCCCCTCGGACAGCGAGCTCCTACAATGAGCAGTTCTTC.

The chain has TRBV19 and TRBJ1-2, with D possibly being TRBD1 (5 bases). CDR1 is LNHDA and CDR2 is SQIVND in the germline V gene (reference sequence). V lost 6 bases and J 8 bases, leaving 13 bases between the germline ends. CDR3 length: 12 amino acids. In DNA form, the CDR3 reads TGTGCCAGTAGCAACTATAACAGGGGCTACACCTTC. It specifies CASSNYNRGYTF.

This chain connects TRBV5-1 to TRBJ2-7, with D possibly TRBD1 on 6 matching bases. CDR1 is SGHRS and CDR2 is YFSETQ in the germline V gene. Trimming pared 2 bases from V and 3 bases from J, leaving 12 bases between. The CDR3 is 14 amino acids. CDR3 loop: CASSLSDRLYEQYF. In DNA, the CDR3 is TGCGCCAGCAGCTTATCGGACAGACTCTACGAGCAGTACTTC.

The V and J genes are TRBV28 and TRBJ1-2; 9 bases are a match to TRBD1. V lost 5 bases to trimming and J lost 7 bases; unmatched junction nucleotides: 8. Germline V gene data show CDR1 as MDHEN and CDR2 as SYDVKM. CDR3 size: 14 residues. CDR3 loop: CASSRDRVVLGYTF. DNA for the CDR3: TGTGCCAGCAGTCGGGACAGGGTAGTCCTTGGCTACACCTTC.